These 14 T cell receptor beta chains were all obtained from the same sample, sequenced in a study of blood T cell repertoires in COVID-19. The repertoire was sequenced with immunoSEQ multiplex PCR; TCRdb's copy has only in-frame clones and lacks some. The table lists around 250,000 clones, roughly 84% of them singletons. Specimen: peripheral blood. These receptors originate from a woman aged 18-29 years with acute or convalescent COVID-19.

This clone has just one count. CDR3 sequence (DNA): TGTGCCAGCAGCTTTATCATAGGGGAAGGCTACACCTTC. Protein: CASSFIIGEGYTF. The V and J genes are TRBV14 and TRBJ1-2; D possibly corresponds to TRBD1 (5 bases). The CDR3 consists of 13 residues. V was pared by 5 bases and J by 8 bases, with 15 bases between. Germline V CDR1 and CDR2: SGHDN, FVKESK.

This rearrangement joins TRBV9 to TRBJ2-6; maybe TRBD1 (6 bases). This CDR3 has 15 amino acids. From germline, CDR1 is SGDLS and CDR2 YYNGEE. V dropped 4 bases and J dropped 4 bases, with 12 bases sitting between them. The CDR3 protein is CASSPQGTGANVLTF. The CDR3 DNA is TGTGCCAGCAGCCCACAGGGTACGGGGGCCAACGTCCTGACTTTC.

This clone has a handful of counts. The rearrangement joins TRBV6-1 to TRBJ2-7, with D possibly being TRBD1 (5 bases). V lost 3 bases to trimming and J lost 0 bases, with 9 bases between them. This CDR3 is built from 14 residues. The germline V gene encodes CDR1 MNHNS and CDR2 SASEGT. The chain's CDR3 is CASSDIQGSYEQYF. The CDR3 DNA sequence: TGTGCCAGCAGTGATATTCAGGGCTCCTACGAGCAGTACTTC.

This chain joins TRBV11-3 and TRBJ2-2; possible D gene TRBD1, 5 bases. V was pared by 3 bases and J by 1 base, with 6 bases between. Germline-derived CDR1 and CDR2 are SGHNT and YENEEA. This CDR3 comprises 14 residues. Written as DNA, the CDR3 is TGTGCCAGCAGCTTTAGGGGGAACACCGGGGAGCTGTTTTTT. Translating gives CASSFRGNTGELFF.

The V call is TRBV9, the J call TRBJ2-5, with 13 bases identical to TRBD2. The CDR3 extends over 16 amino acids. Unmatched junction bases numbered 4, after V lost 4 bases and J lost 1 base. Germline CDR1 reads SGDLS; CDR2 reads YYNGEE. This CDR3 is CASSTGTSGVQETQYF. The CDR3 coding sequence is TGTGCCAGCAGCACAGGGACTAGCGGGGTCCAAGAGACCCAGTACTTC.

The rearrangement uses TRBV5-1 and TRBJ1-5, with D perhaps TRBD1 (6 bases). Trimming removed 1 base at V and 3 bases at J, with 11 bases between. The CDR3 extends over 15 amino acids. Looked up from germline, CDR1 is SGHRS and CDR2 is YFSETQ. The CDR3 DNA reads TGCGCCAGCAGCTTGACGACAGGCGCCAATCAGCCCCAGCATTTT. This gives the protein CASSLTTGANQPQHF.

The CDR3 DNA reads as TGTGCCAGCAGCCAAGCCCTCCAGCGGACAGATACGCAGTATTTT. Its translation: CASSQALQRTDTQYF. The V call is TRBV4-2, the J call TRBJ2-3; D possibly corresponds to TRBD2 (5 bases). The CDR3 covers 15 residues. Deletions cut 1 base from V and 3 bases from J, with 11 bases between. In germline, CDR1 is LGHNA, CDR2 YNFKEQ.

The gene calls are TRBV6-5 and TRBJ2-4; TRBD2 matches at 7 bases. The CDR3 has 14 residues. Trimming at V came to 7 bases and at J to 5 bases, leaving 8 bases not matched to a gene. Germline assignment: CDR1 MNHEY and CDR2 SVGAGI. CDR3 DNA: TGTGCCAGCATCCGGGGAGGGATGGAAAACATTCAGTACTTC. This sequence encodes CASIRGGMENIQYF.

The V gene is TRBV21-1, the J gene TRBJ1-3; TRBD1 is the table's D call and was not checked against the DNA. TRBV21-1 is a pseudogene segment. The CDR3 is made up of 15 amino acids. CDR3 amino acids: CASSTTIPSGNTIYF. CDR3 coding DNA: TGTGCCAGCAGCACGACAATACCCTCTGGAAACACCATATATTTT.

This chain uses TRBV18 with TRBJ1-5; no clear D gene. The CDR3 sequence is 15 residues long. V lost 6 bases and J 6 bases, leaving 18 bases between the germline ends. Germline V gene sequence: CDR1 KGHSH, CDR2 LQKENI. CDR3 nucleotides: TGTGCCAGCTCCGCAGAAGAGGGCCCCGGTCAGCCCCAGCATTTT. This sequence encodes CASSAEEGPGQPQHF.

The chain joins TRBV28 to TRBJ1-1, with 10 bases lining up with TRBD1. The junction had 7 bases not matched to a gene; V was cut back by 2 bases and J by 4 bases. This CDR3 has 16 amino acids. CDR1 and CDR2 (germline): MDHEN, SYDVKM. The CDR3 DNA reads TGTGCCAGCAGTTTACCTCGGACAGGGGGGGGCACTGAAGCTTTCTTT. Translation: CASSLPRTGGGTEAFF. The full variable domain, its missing parts supplied by reference TRBV28 and TRBJ1-1, is DVKVTQSSRYLVKRTGEKVFLECVQDMDHENMFWYRQDPGLGLRLIYFSYDVKMKEKGDIPEGYSVSREKKERFSLILESASTNQTSMYLCASSLPRTGGGTEAFFGQGTRLTVV.

CDR3 amino acids: CASSPTGGPYNSPLHF. The CDR3 DNA reads TGTGCCAGCAGCCCGACAGGGGGCCCCTATAATTCACCCCTCCACTTT. The genes are TRBV7-9 and TRBJ1-6, with 10 bases that match TRBD1. Germline V gene lookup returns CDR1 SEHNR and CDR2 FQNEAQ (reference sequence). The length of the CDR3 is 16 residues. Trimming removed 5 bases from V and 2 bases from J; junction bases left unmatched: 3. Full variable domain (rest looked up from reference TRBV7-9 and TRBJ1-6): DTGVSQNPRHKITKRGQNVTFRCDPISEHNRLYWYRQTLGQGPEFLTYFQNEAQLEKSRLLSDRFSAERPKGSFSTLEIQRTEQGDSAMYLCASSPTGGPYNSPLHFGNGTRLTVT.

The chain carries TRBV10-3 and TRBJ2-5; TRBD1 might be the D (6 bases). CDR3 size: 14 residues. Trimming took 6 bases from V and 5 from J, leaving 16 bases between them. In germline, CDR1 is ENHRY, CDR2 SYGVKD. CDR3: CAIRILRGRETQYF. CDR3 sequence (DNA): TGTGCCATCAGAATACTCAGGGGTAGGGAGACCCAGTACTTC.

The gene calls are TRBV4-3 and TRBJ1-1; no clear D. This CDR3 comprises 13 residues. Trimming cost V 1 base and J 6 bases, with 9 bases left between them. Germline CDR1 is LGHNA and CDR2 is YSLEER. CDR3 coding DNA: TGCGCCAGCAGCCAAGTCACGGTTTCTGAAGCTTTCTTT. It is translated as CASSQVTVSEAFF.